The text below deals with one TCR beta chain. Method: immunoSEQ multiplex PCR; TCRdb's copy keeps in-frame clones and lacks some. There are under 650,000 clones in the sample; 90% to 97% occur only once, and 0.06% lies in the top ten. The data belong to a study of shared clonotypes between healthy human individuals. Healthy HIV-negative adults without recent acute infections or vaccinations served as donors. Losses at the gene ends were 9 bases for V and 2 bases for J; bases not matched to a gene: 10. The V gene's germline CDR1 is SGHRS and CDR2 YFSETQ. The CDR3 length is 15 residues. The chain carries TRBV5-1 and TRBJ2-1; 8 positions match TRBD2. Sequencing was performed on naive CD4+ T cells sorted from blood. Subset noted: CD45RA+ positively selected. This TCR came from a woman aged 30 to 39 in good health. The CDR3 DNA follows: TGCGCCACCAGGCCGACTAGCGACCCCTACAATGAGCAGTTCTTC. Its protein product is CATRPTSDPYNEQFF.